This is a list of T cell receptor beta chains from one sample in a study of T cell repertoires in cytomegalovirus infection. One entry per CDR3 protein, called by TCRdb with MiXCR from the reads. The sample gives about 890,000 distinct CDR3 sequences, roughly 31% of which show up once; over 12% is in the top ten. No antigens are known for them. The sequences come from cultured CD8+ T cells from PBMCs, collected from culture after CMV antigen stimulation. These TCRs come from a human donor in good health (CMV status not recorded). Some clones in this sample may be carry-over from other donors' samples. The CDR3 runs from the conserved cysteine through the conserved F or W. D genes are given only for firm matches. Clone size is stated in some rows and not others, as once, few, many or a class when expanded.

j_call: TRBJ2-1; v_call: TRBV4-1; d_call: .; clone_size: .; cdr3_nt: TGCGCCAGCAGCCAAGAAGAACGTAATGAGCAGTTCTTC; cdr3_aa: CASSQEERNEQFF
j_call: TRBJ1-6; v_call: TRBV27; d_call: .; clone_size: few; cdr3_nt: TGTGCCAGCAGTTCGGACCTTGTCGATTCACCCCTCCACTTT; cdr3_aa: CASSSDLVDSPLHF
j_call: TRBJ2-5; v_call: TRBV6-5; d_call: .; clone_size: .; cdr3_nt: TGTGCCAGCAGCGCTTCGGGGGGGACAGGGGAGACCCAGTACTTC; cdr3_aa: CASSASGGTGETQYF
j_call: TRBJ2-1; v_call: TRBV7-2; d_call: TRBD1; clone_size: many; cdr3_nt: TGTGCCAGCAGCTGGGACAGGGAGTATGAGCAGTTCTTC; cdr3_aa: CASSWDREYEQFF
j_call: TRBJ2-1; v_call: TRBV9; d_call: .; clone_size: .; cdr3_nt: TGTGCCAGCAGCGTATCTCCCGGGGGTGCTTACAATGAGCAGTTCTTC; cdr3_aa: CASSVSPGGAYNEQFF
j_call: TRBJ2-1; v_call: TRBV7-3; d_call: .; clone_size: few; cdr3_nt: TGTGCCAGCAGCTTAAGCCAGGTCATTTCCTACAATGAGCAGTTCTTC; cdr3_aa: CASSLSQVISYNEQFF
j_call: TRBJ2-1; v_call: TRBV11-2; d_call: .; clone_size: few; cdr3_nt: TGTGCCAGCAGCTTATCTCCGGGACAAACCTACAATGAGCAGTTCTTC; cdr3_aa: CASSLSPGQTYNEQFF
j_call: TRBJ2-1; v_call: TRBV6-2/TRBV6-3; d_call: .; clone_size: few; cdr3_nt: TGTGCCAGCAGTGCAGGGTTGGGGTACAATGAGCAGTTCTTC; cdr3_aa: CASSAGLGYNEQFF
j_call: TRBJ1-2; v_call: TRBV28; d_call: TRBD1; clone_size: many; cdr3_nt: TGTGCCAGCAGTCTACAGGGGAGCTATGGCTACACCTTC; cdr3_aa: CASSLQGSYGYTF
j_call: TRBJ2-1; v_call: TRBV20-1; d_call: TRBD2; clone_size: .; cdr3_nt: TGCAGTGCTAGAGATCTAGCGGGGGTCTACAATGAGCAGTTCTTC; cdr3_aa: CSARDLAGVYNEQFF
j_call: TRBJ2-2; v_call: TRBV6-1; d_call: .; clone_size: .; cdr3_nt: TGTGCCAGCAGTGGAGAACGGGCGGGGACCGGGGAGCTGTTTTTT; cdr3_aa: CASSGERAGTGELFF
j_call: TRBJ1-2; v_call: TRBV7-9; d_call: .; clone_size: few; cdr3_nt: TGTGCCAGCACGCCTCCGGGACAACCAAACTATGGCTACACCTTC; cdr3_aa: CASTPPGQPNYGYTF
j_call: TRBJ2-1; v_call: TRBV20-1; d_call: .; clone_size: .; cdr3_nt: TGCAGTGCCCCACCCTCCTACAATGAGCAGTTCTTC; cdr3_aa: CSAPPSYNEQFF
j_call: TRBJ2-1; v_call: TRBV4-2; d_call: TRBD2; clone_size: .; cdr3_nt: TGTGCCAGCAGCCAAGCGGGACTAGCCGATGAGCAGTTCTTC; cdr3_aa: CASSQAGLADEQFF